The 4 T cell receptor beta chains in this list originate from one sample, sequenced in a study of monozygotic twins with inflammatory bowel disease. TCRdb processed the 5' RACE reads again and assigns one entry to each CDR3 protein, with no DNA. This table lists some 170,000 distinct CDR3 sequences. Sequences were obtained from blood. These receptor sequences come from a human donor with ulcerative colitis or Crohn's disease, or a healthy co-twin of an affected twin (not recorded which).

The V gene is TRBV5-1, the J gene TRBJ2-1; there is no DNA to check the TCRdb D call of TRBD2. This CDR3 comprises 14 residues. Germline CDR1 and CDR2: SGHRS and YFSETQ. CDR3 protein: CARREREQYNEQFF.

The V and J genes are TRBV6-1 and TRBJ1-3. This CDR3 spans 15 amino acids. Germline V lookup: CDR1 MNHNS, CDR2 SASEGT. This CDR3 is CASSEGHGAGNTIYF.

The chain recombines TRBV6-1 with TRBJ2-7; TCRdb's assignment of TRBD2 cannot be checked, as there is no DNA. CDR1 is MNHNS, CDR2 SASEGT, per germline. The CDR3 totals 15 residues. CDR3 amino acids: CASRSLAGGLYEQYF.

The chain recombines TRBV20-1 with TRBJ2-5; TCRdb outputs TRBD1, but without DNA this stays unchecked. Germline lookup yields CDR1 DFQATT and CDR2 SNEGSKA (reference sequence). The CDR3 totals 11 residues. The CDR3 loop reads CSAYRDETQYF.